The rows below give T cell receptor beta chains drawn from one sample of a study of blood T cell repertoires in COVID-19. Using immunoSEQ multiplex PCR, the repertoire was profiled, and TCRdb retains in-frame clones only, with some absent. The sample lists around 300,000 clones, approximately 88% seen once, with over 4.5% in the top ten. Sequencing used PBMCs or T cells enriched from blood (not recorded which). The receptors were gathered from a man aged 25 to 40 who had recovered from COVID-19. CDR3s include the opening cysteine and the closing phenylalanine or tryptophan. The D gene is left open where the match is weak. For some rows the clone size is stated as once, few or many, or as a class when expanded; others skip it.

CDR3aa: CAGRGRRSYEQYF
CDR3nt: TGTGCCGGCAGGGGGCGTCGCTCCTACGAGCAGTACTTC
v_gene: TRBV2
d_gene: TRBD1
j_gene: TRBJ2-7
abundance: NA

CDR3aa: CASSVTSSTGELFF
CDR3nt: TGTGCCAGCAGCGTAACTAGCTCGACCGGGGAGCTGTTTTTT
v_gene: TRBV9
d_gene: NA
j_gene: TRBJ2-2
abundance: NA

CDR3aa: CASSDLGQPGGTQYF
CDR3nt: TGTGCCAGCAGTGATCTGGGACAGCCAGGTGGGACGCAGTATTTT
v_gene: TRBV2
d_gene: TRBD1
j_gene: TRBJ2-3
abundance: NA

CDR3aa: CASSSGLAGDTQYF
CDR3nt: TGTGCCAGCAGCTCCGGACTAGCGGGAGATACGCAGTATTTT
v_gene: TRBV7-9
d_gene: TRBD2
j_gene: TRBJ2-3
abundance: NA

CDR3aa: CASSLGLNEQFF
CDR3nt: TGTGCCAGCAGTTTGGGACTAAATGAGCAGTTCTTC
v_gene: TRBV28
d_gene: TRBD2
j_gene: TRBJ2-1
abundance: once

CDR3aa: CASSLERGYSNQPQHF
CDR3nt: TGTGCCAGCAGTTTAGAAAGGGGATATAGCAATCAGCCCCAGCATTTT
v_gene: TRBV28
d_gene: NA
j_gene: TRBJ1-5
abundance: NA

CDR3aa: CASSLDRSNTEAFF
CDR3nt: TGTGCCAGCAGCTTAGATCGGTCTAATACTGAAGCTTTCTTT
v_gene: TRBV7-9
d_gene: NA
j_gene: TRBJ1-1
abundance: NA

CDR3aa: CASSLYPEKLFF
CDR3nt: TGTGCCAGCAGTTTATATCCAGAAAAACTGTTTTTT
v_gene: TRBV28
d_gene: NA
j_gene: TRBJ1-4
abundance: NA

CDR3aa: CASNLAGGTDTQYF
CDR3nt: TGTGCCAGCAACCTAGCGGGGGGAACAGATACGCAGTATTTT
v_gene: TRBV5-4
d_gene: TRBD2
j_gene: TRBJ2-3
abundance: NA

CDR3aa: CASSPGTGNTGELFF
CDR3nt: TGTGCCAGCAGCCCCGGGACAGGGAACACCGGGGAGCTGTTTTTT
v_gene: TRBV27
d_gene: TRBD1
j_gene: TRBJ2-2
abundance: NA

CDR3aa: CASSTRQGAREKLFF
CDR3nt: TGTGCCAGCAGCACCAGACAGGGGGCTAGAGAAAAACTGTTTTTT
v_gene: TRBV5-4
d_gene: TRBD1
j_gene: TRBJ1-4
abundance: NA

CDR3aa: CASSYAVETQYF
CDR3nt: TGTGCCAGCAGTTATGCAGTAGAGACCCAGTACTTC
v_gene: TRBV6-2/TRBV6-3
d_gene: NA
j_gene: TRBJ2-5
abundance: once

CDR3aa: CASSRGGNEQFF
CDR3nt: TGTGCCAGTAGTCGCGGGGGGAATGAGCAGTTCTTC
v_gene: TRBV19
d_gene: TRBD2
j_gene: TRBJ2-1
abundance: NA

CDR3aa: CASSYSAGGYEQYF
CDR3nt: TGTGCCAGCAGTTACTCGGCAGGGGGCTACGAGCAGTACTTC
v_gene: TRBV6-5
d_gene: TRBD1
j_gene: TRBJ2-7
abundance: few

CDR3aa: CASSEYAGGPVETQYF
CDR3nt: TGTGCCAGCAGTGAATATGCGGGGGGGCCGGTAGAGACCCAGTACTTC
v_gene: TRBV6-1
d_gene: TRBD2
j_gene: TRBJ2-5
abundance: NA

CDR3aa: CASSLGPPYEQYF
CDR3nt: TGTGCCAGCAGTTTAGGGCCGCCCTACGAGCAGTACTTC
v_gene: TRBV28
d_gene: NA
j_gene: TRBJ2-7
abundance: once

CDR3aa: CASSERTEDQPQHF
CDR3nt: TGTGCCAGCAGTGAAAGGACAGAGGATCAGCCCCAGCATTTT
v_gene: TRBV2
d_gene: NA
j_gene: TRBJ1-5
abundance: NA